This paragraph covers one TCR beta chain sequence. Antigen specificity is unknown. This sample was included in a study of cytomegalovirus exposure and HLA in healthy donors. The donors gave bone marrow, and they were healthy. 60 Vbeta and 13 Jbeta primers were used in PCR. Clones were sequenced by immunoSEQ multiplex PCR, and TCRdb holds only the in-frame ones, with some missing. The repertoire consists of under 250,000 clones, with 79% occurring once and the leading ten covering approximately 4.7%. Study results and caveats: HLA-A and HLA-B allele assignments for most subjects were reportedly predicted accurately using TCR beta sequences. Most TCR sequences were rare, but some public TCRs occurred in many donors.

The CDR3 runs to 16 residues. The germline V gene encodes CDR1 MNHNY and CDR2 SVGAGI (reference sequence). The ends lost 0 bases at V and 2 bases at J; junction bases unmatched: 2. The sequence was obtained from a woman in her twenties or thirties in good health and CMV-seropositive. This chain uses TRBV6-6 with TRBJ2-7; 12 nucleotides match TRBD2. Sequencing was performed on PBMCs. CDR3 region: CASSYSTSGGTYEQYF. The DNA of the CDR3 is TGTGCCAGCAGTTACTCGACTAGCGGGGGTACCTACGAGCAGTACTTC.